These T cell receptor beta chains were read from a single sample in a study of T cell changes during pregnancy in multiple sclerosis. Sequencing was performed with immunoSEQ multiplex PCR; in TCRdb, only in-frame clones are kept and a portion is missing. The repertoire holds just over 30,000 clones, with around 90% as singletons. Specimen: CD8+ T cells from peripheral blood mononuclear cells, collected in the first trimester of pregnancy. All receptors derive from a female donor with multiple sclerosis, enrolled in a pregnancy study. Each CDR3 is given with its conserved first and last residue. The D gene is left open where the match is weak. Not all rows give a size; the values are once, few, many and, for expanded clones, a class.

J gene	clone size	V gene	D gene	CDR3 protein	CDR3 DNA
TRBJ2-5	NA	TRBV13	NA	CASSWGGAGGRETQYF	TGTGCCAGCAGCTGGGGGGGGGCCGGAGGGAGAGAGACCCAGTACTTC
TRBJ2-7	NA	TRBV28	TRBD2	CASSTTGTSGVSSYEQYF	TGTGCCAGCAGTACTACCGGGACTAGCGGGGTTAGCTCCTACGAGCAGTACTTC
TRBJ1-1	NA	TRBV25-1	NA	CASSQGIVTEAFF	TGTGCCAGCAGTCAGGGCATCGTTACTGAAGCTTTCTTT
TRBJ1-2	NA	TRBV29-1	TRBD1	CSVEGQGFGGYTF	TGCAGCGTTGAGGGACAGGGGTTTGGTGGCTACACCTTC
TRBJ1-3	NA	TRBV4-3	NA	CASSQEFFSSGNTIYF	TGCGCCAGCAGCCAAGAGTTTTTCAGCTCTGGAAACACCATATATTTT
TRBJ1-1	NA	TRBV6-5	NA	CASLTGTGYGEAFF	TGTGCCAGCCTAACAGGGACGGGGTATGGTGAAGCTTTCTTT
TRBJ1-2	NA	TRBV9	NA	CASSVGGGTYGYTF	TGTGCCAGCAGCGTAGGAGGAGGGACCTATGGCTACACCTTC
TRBJ1-1	NA	TRBV28	NA	CASSLTGNTEAFF	TGTGCCAGCAGTTTAACGGGGAACACTGAAGCTTTCTTT
TRBJ2-1	NA	TRBV5-1	NA	CASSYSFEQFF	TGCGCCAGCAGTTATAGTTTTGAGCAGTTCTTC
TRBJ2-7	NA	TRBV5-6	TRBD1	CASSAEMGQATHYEQYF	TGTGCCAGCAGCGCTGAAATGGGACAGGCAACCCACTACGAGCAGTACTTC
TRBJ2-1	NA	TRBV19	TRBD2	CASSGRGGGFDEQFF	TGTGCCAGTAGTGGCCGGGGCGGGGGGTTCGATGAGCAGTTCTTC
TRBJ1-2	NA	TRBV5-5	NA	CASSSSDRGYTF	TGTGCCAGCAGTTCGTCCGACAGAGGCTACACCTTC
TRBJ2-5	NA	TRBV7-9	NA	CASSLGGVGAKTQYF	TGTGCCAGCAGCTTAGGAGGCGTGGGGGCAAAGACCCAGTACTTC
TRBJ1-2	NA	TRBV4-3	TRBD1	CASSPLDEGQGYTF	TGCGCCAGCAGCCCCCTGGACGAGGGACAGGGCTACACCTTC
TRBJ2-7	NA	TRBV7-9	NA	CASSLARGEQYF	TGTGCCAGCAGCTTAGCTAGAGGCGAGCAGTACTTC
TRBJ1-1	few	TRBV10-3	NA	CAIQQDQNTEAFF	TGTGCCATCCAGCAGGATCAGAACACTGAAGCTTTCTTT
TRBJ1-2	NA	TRBV19	NA	CATPYKDSFIF	TGTGCCACCCCGTACAAGGACTCCTTCATATTC
TRBJ2-1	once	TRBV28	TRBD2	CATLTLTASSGSYNEQFF	TGTGCCACCCTAACTTTAACGGCATCTAGCGGGAGCTACAATGAGCAGTTCTTC
TRBJ2-7	once	TRBV27	NA	CATQTPGLRQYF	TGTGCCACCCAAACCCCGGGACTTAGGCAGTACTTC
TRBJ2-1	once	TRBV15	TRBD1	CATSLGQDNEQFF	TGTGCCACCAGCCTGGGACAGGACAATGAGCAGTTCTTC
TRBJ2-7	few	TRBV28	NA	CASSLTAYEQYF	TGTGCCAGCAGTTTAACTGCCTACGAGCAGTACTTC
TRBJ2-1	NA	TRBV7-9	TRBD1	CASTRQGVGDEQFF	TGTGCCAGCACCCGACAGGGCGTTGGGGATGAGCAGTTCTTC